Listed below are T cell receptor beta chains from one sample, sequenced in a study of regulatory T cells in long-lasting Graves disease. TCRdb reprocessed the multiplex PCR reads with MiXCR, giving one entry per CDR3 protein. The table records around 400,000 distinct CDR3 sequences, approximately 16% of them present only once. These data were also reused for a study on T cells in Graves' hyperthyroidism and ophthalmopathy.

Specimen: peripheral blood mononuclear cells (PBMCs), collected at new diagnosis, from a patient treated with antithyroid drugs. These receptors were obtained from a woman aged 35 to 49 with Graves disease. Each CDR3 is given with its conserved first and last residue. The D gene is left open where the match is weak. The size entry is marked missing in some rows and otherwise reads once, few, many or a size class.

D,J,V,size,DNA,CDR3
.,TRBJ2-2,TRBV10-3,many,TGTGCCATCAGTGACTCACAGCATCAGGAGCTGTTTTTT,CAISDSQHQELFF
.,TRBJ1-1,TRBV11-1,.,TGTGCCAGCAGTCGGAAGAGTGACACTGAAGCTTTCTTT,CASSRKSDTEAFF
.,TRBJ2-7,TRBV19,few,TGTGCCACCCTCAACTCGGGAGAGGCAGGTTACGAGCAGTACTTC,CATLNSGEAGYEQYF
TRBD1,TRBJ2-1,TRBV28,many,TGTGCCAGCAGTTCAATGGACAGGGTGCAGGATGAGCAGTTCTTC,CASSSMDRVQDEQFF
.,TRBJ1-5,TRBV24-1,few,TGTGCCACCAGCACGGACAGCAATCAGCCCCAGCATTTT,CATSTDSNQPQHF
.,TRBJ1-2,TRBV6-5,many,TGTGCCAGCAGTTACTCTGGCGGCCAACCTAACTATGGCTACACCTTC,CASSYSGGQPNYGYTF
TRBD2,TRBJ2-5,TRBV7-8,many,TGTGCCAGCAGCCTCAGACTAGCGGAAGAGACCCAGTACTTC,CASSLRLAEETQYF
.,TRBJ2-2,TRBV11-2,many,TGTGCCAGCTCATGGAGGGGGTCGAACACCGGGGAGCTGTTTTTT,CASSWRGSNTGELFF
.,TRBJ1-1,TRBV6-1,many,TGTGCCAGCAGTGAAAGGAGATGGGGAACTGAAGCTTTCTTT,CASSERRWGTEAFF
TRBD2,TRBJ2-2,TRBV24-1,.,TGTGCCGTCTCTTCTAGCGGGATGAACACCGGGGAGCTGTTTTTT,CAVSSSGMNTGELFF
.,TRBJ2-7,TRBV20-1,.,TGCAGTGCTAGATCCCGCCGGGTCTACTCCTACGAGCAGTACTTC,CSARSRRVYSYEQYF
.,TRBJ1-5,TRBV4-1,.,TGCGCCAGCAGCCAAGATCGCCAACCCAATCAGCCCCAGCATTTT,CASSQDRQPNQPQHF
.,TRBJ2-3,TRBV7-3,many,TGTGCCAGCAGCTTAGTCGGGATGGTAGATACGCAGTATTTT,CASSLVGMVDTQYF
.,TRBJ1-4,TRBV29-1,many,TGCAGCGTTGGAGGACAGACTAATGAAAAACTGTTTTTT,CSVGGQTNEKLFF
.,TRBJ2-7,TRBV5-5,.,TGTGCCAGCAGCTTAATCAACAGTCCCTCCTACGAGCAGTACTTC,CASSLINSPSYEQYF
TRBD1,TRBJ2-6,TRBV13,.,TGTGCCAGCAGTCGCGCAGGGGGCACTGGGGCCAACGTCCTGACTTTC,CASSRAGGTGANVLTF
.,TRBJ2-1,TRBV5-1,many,TGCGCCAGCAGCTTGGGAGGGGCGGACTTTCGCAATGAGCAGTTCTTC,CASSLGGADFRNEQFF
TRBD1,TRBJ1-2,TRBV12-3/TRBV12-4,.,TGTGCCAGCAGCTGGACAGGGATCTCCTATGGCTACACCTTC,CASSWTGISYGYTF
TRBD1,TRBJ2-5,TRBV12-3/TRBV12-4,many,TGTGCCAGCAGTTTCCTGGACAGGGCTGCCGGGGAGACCCAGTACTTC,CASSFLDRAAGETQYF
.,TRBJ2-7,TRBV12-3/TRBV12-4,few,TGTGCCAGCAGTCCAGGAGGTAGCGTCCTACTCTACGAGCAGTACTTC,CASSPGGSVLLYEQYF
.,TRBJ2-7,TRBV28,many,TGTGCCAGCAGTTTCAGGGAGTACGAGCAGTACTTC,CASSFREYEQYF
TRBD1,TRBJ2-5,TRBV7-8,many,TGTGCCAGCAGCCTATCCCGGACAGGGGAGAGGGAGACCCAGTACTTC,CASSLSRTGERETQYF
.,TRBJ2-1,TRBV11-3,many,TGTGCCAGCAGCTTGGCACTTGGCGATAATGAGCAGTTCTTC,CASSLALGDNEQFF
.,TRBJ2-1,TRBV11-3,many,TGTGCCAGCAGCTTAGCGGCTAGCTACAATGAGCAGTTCTTC,CASSLAASYNEQFF
.,TRBJ1-1,TRBV29-1,many,TGCAGCGTTTATACAGGGACCACTGAAGCTTTCTTT,CSVYTGTTEAFF
.,TRBJ2-7,TRBV20-1,many,TGCAGTGCTAGAGATAATAGGGGTTACGAGCAGTACTTC,CSARDNRGYEQYF
.,TRBJ2-1,TRBV7-2,many,TGTGCCAGCAGCGAGTGGACAGCTTCCTACAATGAGCAGTTCTTC,CASSEWTASYNEQFF
.,TRBJ2-3,TRBV11-2,many,TGCGCCAGCAGCCAAGATGGTCCGACGGGTCCCACAGATACGCAGTATTTT,CASSQDGPTGPTDTQYF
TRBD2,TRBJ2-1,TRBV28,.,TGTGTCAGCAGTTTATTTGGACTAGCGGGATTCAATGAGCAGTTCTTC,CVSSLFGLAGFNEQFF
.,TRBJ2-5,TRBV5-1,.,TGCGCCAGCAGCTCTGGCGGGACAGCTCAAGAGACCCAGTACTTC,CASSSGGTAQETQYF
.,TRBJ2-3,TRBV12-3/TRBV12-4,many,TGTGCCAGCAGTGACACTCCCGGTCTAGATACGCAGTATTTT,CASSDTPGLDTQYF
.,TRBJ2-1,TRBV6-2/TRBV6-3,many,TGTGCCAGCAGTCTTACGTTTGGTGAGCAGTTCTTC,CASSLTFGEQFF
.,TRBJ2-3,TRBV4-2,.,TGTGCCAGCAGCCAAGTGAGCTCAGGTGGCGGGAACGCAGATACGCAGTATTTT,CASSQVSSGGGNADTQYF
.,TRBJ1-4,TRBV20-1,.,TGCAGTGCTAGAGATTTGTCTCCCGATGGGGAAAAACTGTTTTTT,CSARDLSPDGEKLFF
.,TRBJ2-3,TRBV18,few,TGTGCCAGCTCGGGTCTCGCGGCAGGGGTGAGCACAGATACGCAGTATTTT,CASSGLAAGVSTDTQYF
.,TRBJ1-1,TRBV10-3,once,TGTGCCATCAGTGATCCGACAGGATCACACACTGAAGCTTTCTTT,CAISDPTGSHTEAFF
.,TRBJ2-7,TRBV6-5,many,TGTGCCAGCAGTTATCAGGGGTCGTACGAGCAGTACTTC,CASSYQGSYEQYF
TRBD1,TRBJ1-1,TRBV6-2/TRBV6-3,.,TGTGCCAGCAGTTGGGACAGAATGGGTACTGAAGCTTTCTTT,CASSWDRMGTEAFF
.,TRBJ1-4,TRBV3-1,.,TGTGCCAGCAGCCAAGTTCAAGGGGTAAATGAAAAACTGTTTTTT,CASSQVQGVNEKLFF
.,TRBJ2-1,TRBV6-2/TRBV6-3,few,TGTGCCAGCAGTTACGCGGGGCTCCAGTTCTTC,CASSYAGLQFF
.,TRBJ2-5,TRBV20-1,.,TGCAGTGCTAACACGGACCAAGAGGCCCAGTACTTC,CSANTDQEAQYF
.,TRBJ2-7,TRBV20-1,.,TGCAGTACCCAGGGGTCCTACGAGCAGTACTTC,CSTQGSYEQYF
TRBD1,TRBJ1-5,TRBV19,.,TGTGCCAGTAGGGAGGACAGGGTCAGCCAGCCCCAGCATTTT,CASREDRVSQPQHF
TRBD2,TRBJ2-3,TRBV10-3,many,TGTGCCAGCCTTAGCGGGAGAGGGACAGATACGCAGTATTTT,CASLSGRGTDTQYF
.,TRBJ2-7,TRBV12-3/TRBV12-4,.,TGTGCCAGCAGTTTAAACCAAGCCTACGAGCAGTACTTC,CASSLNQAYEQYF
.,TRBJ1-5,TRBV4-3,.,TGCGCCAGCAGCCCCTCCTCAGCCCCGTATCAGCCCCAGCATTTT,CASSPSSAPYQPQHF
.,TRBJ2-1,TRBV2,many,TGTGCCAGCAAAGAGACTCACAATGAGCAGTTCTTC,CASKETHNEQFF
.,TRBJ2-1,TRBV11-3,.,TGTGCCAGCAGTCCAAGGTCACTCGCCGGAGCCTCCTACAATGAGCAGTTCTTC,CASSPRSLAGASYNEQFF
.,TRBJ1-3,TRBV18,.,TGTGCCAGCTCACCACGGAATCCAGTAACCCCGGGTTCTGGAAACACCATATATTTT,CASSPRNPVTPGSGNTIYF